What follows describes a single TCR beta chain. This entry is derived from a study of T cell responses to AZD1222 COVID-19 vaccine. Generated by immunoSEQ multiplex PCR, the TCRdb table keeps only in-frame clones and is missing some. The data hold 120,000 or so clones, with approximately 92% observed a single time. V lost 1 base, J lost 5 bases, and 13 bases lay in between. Germline V gives CDR1 SGHRS, CDR2 YFSETQ. The CDR3 spans 15 residues. The genes are TRBV5-1 and TRBJ1-5; tentatively, D is TRBD1 (6 bases). This TCR came from an adult in good health. Sample: peripheral blood, taken on day 0 of AZD1222 vaccination. The CDR3 bases are TGCGCCAGCAGCTTGTTCGGACAGTTAGATCAGCCCCAGCATTTT. Amino acid sequence: CASSLFGQLDQPQHF.